This TCR beta chain was captured by sequencing in a study of spatial heterogeneity in lung cancer. Indicated time point: sample taken at primary tumor resection. Unsorted samples of tumor, nontumor lung or frozen PBMC had their whole RNA sequenced. CDR1 MNHEY and CDR2 SMNVEV come from the germline V gene (reference sequence). CDR3 length: 12 amino acids. The V end lost 3 bases, the J end lost 2 bases, and 5 bases lay between the germline ends. TCRdb redid the calling of the 5' RACE reads with MiXCR, one entry per CDR3 protein. This table has 13,000 or so distinct CDR3 sequences, 3.5% to 4% appearing once. This clonotype was recorded many times.

Sequencing was performed on PBMCs, taken at surgery. V and J are TRBV27 and TRBJ2-7, with D possibly matching TRBD1 (5 bases). The receptor was derived from a male donor with early-stage non-small cell lung cancer. CDR3 protein: CASSFRAYEQYF. CDR3 nucleotides: TGTGCCAGCAGTTTCAGGGCCTACGAGCAGTACTTC.